This T cell receptor beta chain was recovered during a study of blood T cell repertoires in COVID-19. Repertoires were generated with immunoSEQ multiplex PCR, while TCRdb's copy carries only in-frame clones and drops some. This sample has roughly 170,000 clones, with approximately 84% found just once. The CDR3 is 11 amino acids. V was trimmed by 5 bases and J by 10 bases, leaving 14 bases between them. Germline CDR1 SQVTM, CDR2 ANQGSEA. Self-reported history from a screening survey and questionnaire set each donor's cohort. The source material was PBMCs or T cells enriched from blood (not recorded which). The chain links TRBV29-1 to TRBJ1-2; D gene ambiguous. This clonotype originated in a man over 45 who had recovered from COVID-19. DNA for the CDR3: TGCAGCGTTACTAGCAGCATTGACTACACCTTC. This translates into CSVTSSIDYTF.